These 27 T cell receptor beta chains came from one sample sequenced in a study of OX40 agonist ivuxolimab in advanced cancers. TCRdb's table, derived via immunoSEQ multiplex PCR, lists solely in-frame clones and lacks some. The table has over 55,000 clones, less than 95% seen once; the top ten hold 11% to 15%. The sample consisted of CD4+ or CD8+ T cells sorted from blood, taken in a trial of the OX40 agonist ivuxolimab. The origin of the receptors is an adult with an advanced solid tumor such as melanoma, head and neck, liver or kidney cancer.

The genes are TRBV5-1 and TRBJ2-7, with 7 bases that match TRBD2. The CDR3 totals 15 residues. The germline CDR1 and CDR2 sequences are SGHRS and YFSETQ. J was trimmed by 4 bases and V by 0 bases; bases with no gene match: 7. The CDR3 coding sequence is TGCGCCAGCAGCTTGGCCTCTTCTAGCGGATACGAGCAGTACTTC. This translates into CASSLASSSGYEQYF. The entire variable domain, with the rest obtained from reference TRBV5-1 and TRBJ2-7, is as follows: KAGVTQTPRYLIKTRGQQVTLSCSPISGHRSVSWYQQTPGQGLQFLFEYFSETQRNKGNFPGRFSGRQFSNSRSEMNVSTLELGDSALYLCASSLASSSGYEQYFGPGTRLTVT.

The CDR3 sequence is CAISAGTDSYNEQFF. The DNA for the CDR3 is TGTGCCATCAGTGCGGGGACCGATTCCTACAATGAGCAGTTCTTC. This chain uses TRBV10-3 with TRBJ2-1; either TRBD1 or TRBD2 may supply D (5 bases each). The CDR3 contains 15 residues. CDR1 is ENHRY, CDR2 SYGVKD, per germline. Trimming took off 4 bases at V and 1 base at J, with 11 bases between the two ends.

The chain has TRBV28 and TRBJ2-3; TRBD2 aligns across 13 bases. The CDR3 has 17 amino acids. From germline, CDR1 is MDHEN and CDR2 SYDVKM. V trimming: 5 bases; J trimming: 3 bases; junction bases outside the gene matches: 8. The chain's CDR3 is CASSILGLAGSTDTQYF. The CDR3 DNA is TGTGCCAGCAGTATCCTGGGACTAGCGGGAAGTACAGATACGCAGTATTTT.

The genes are TRBV7-9 and TRBJ2-5; TRBD2 is a possible D gene (5 bases). Germline V gives CDR1 SEHNR, CDR2 FQNEAQ (reference sequence). The V and J ends lost 0 bases and 5 bases respectively, with 7 bases between them. The CDR3 extends over 13 amino acids. The CDR3 here is CASSLALGETQYF. CDR3 nucleotides: TGTGCCAGCAGCTTAGCACTAGGGGAGACCCAGTACTTC.

The chain joins TRBV5-1 to TRBJ2-3; D may be TRBD1 or TRBD2 (5 bases each). Trimming removed 4 bases at V and 5 bases at J, with 14 bases between. This CDR3 is built from 14 residues. CDR1 SGHRS and CDR2 YFSETQ come from the germline V gene. The CDR3 nucleotides are TGCGCCAGCAGCCCCCGGGACGGTGGAGATACGCAGTATTTT. Encoded protein: CASSPRDGGDTQYF.

This sequence joins TRBV10-2 and TRBJ2-7; D possibly uses TRBD1 or TRBD2 (5 bases each). Germline CDR1 WSHSY, CDR2 SAAADI. The CDR3 runs to 10 residues. CDR3 sequence reads: CASGGREQYF. The DNA of the CDR3 is TGCGCAAGTGGGGGTCGCGAGCAGTACTTC.

This sequence joins TRBV30 and TRBJ1-3; no clear D gene. Germline V lookup: CDR1 GTSNPN, CDR2 SVGIG (reference sequence). There are 12 residues in the CDR3. Trimming cost V 8 bases and J 2 bases, with 10 bases left between them. Written as DNA, the CDR3 is TGTGCCGCGTACAGAGCTGGAAACACCATATATTTT. Its protein is CAAYRAGNTIYF.

The rearrangement uses TRBV28 and TRBJ1-2; D unresolved. Germline CDR1 MDHEN, CDR2 SYDVKM. The CDR3 contains 11 residues. The germline V and J ends were trimmed by 8 bases and 8 bases, with 12 bases remaining between them. The CDR3 DNA reads TGTGCCAGCGGAGAATGGGAGGGCTACACCTTC. The encoded protein is CASGEWEGYTF.

This chain uses TRBV28 with TRBJ1-2, with a tentative D call TRBD1 (6 bases). The germline CDR1 and CDR2 sequences are MDHEN and SYDVKM. Trimming shortened V by 4 bases and J by 7 bases, and 13 bases separated the two germline ends. The CDR3 length is 13 residues. This CDR3 reads CASSWSGVVGYTF. Written as DNA, the CDR3 is TGTGCCAGCAGTTGGTCAGGGGTGGTTGGCTACACCTTC.

The chain links TRBV15 to TRBJ2-2; D unresolved. The CDR3 runs 19 residues. The germline V gene has CDR1 LNHNV and CDR2 YYDKDF (reference sequence). Trimming took off 0 bases at V and 0 bases at J, with 17 bases between the two ends. CDR3 sequence reads: CATSRDGKQSYANTGELFF. The CDR3 nucleotides are TGTGCCACCAGCAGAGATGGGAAACAAAGTTACGCGAACACCGGGGAGCTGTTTTTT.

CDR3 in amino acids: CATGTPNTGELFF. For the CDR3, the DNA is TGTGCCACCGGGACACCGAACACCGGGGAGCTGTTTTTT. The V gene is TRBV5-4, the J gene TRBJ2-2; D perhaps matches TRBD1 (6 bases). This CDR3 contains 13 residues. CDR1 and CDR2 (germline): SGHNT, YYREEE (reference sequence). V dropped 9 bases and J dropped 0 bases, with 9 bases sitting between them.

This sequence joins TRBV27 and TRBJ2-7; D is perhaps TRBD2 (6 bases). V was pared by 6 bases and J by 5 bases, with 20 bases between. The CDR3 length is 15 residues. CDR1 and CDR2 from the germline V gene are MNHEY and SMNVEV (reference sequence). CDR3 nucleotides: TGTGCCAGCAGATCCCTACCGGGAGCGTTGAACGAGCAGTACTTC. It is translated as CASRSLPGALNEQYF.

This rearrangement joins TRBV6-5 to TRBJ1-1; the D gene is possibly TRBD1 (5 bases). The CDR3 spans 14 residues. From germline, CDR1 is MNHEY and CDR2 SVGAGI. The V end was cut by 8 bases, the J end by 1 base, with 14 bases between. CDR3 protein: CASRGWLSNTEAFF. CDR3 nucleotide sequence: TGTGCCAGCCGGGGGTGGCTCTCGAACACTGAAGCTTTCTTT.

This rearrangement joins TRBV7-2 to TRBJ2-1, with TRBD2 identical over 16 bases. Germline loops: CDR1 SGHTA, CDR2 FQGNSA. The ends lost 5 bases at V and 10 bases at J; junction bases unmatched: 5. The CDR3 is 15 amino acids. The CDR3 DNA sequence: TGTGCCAGCAGCATGGGACTAGCGGGAGGGAGCGAGCAGTTCTTC. Translating it yields CASSMGLAGGSEQFF.

Here the CDR3 reads CASKSGQVKNEQFF. Here the CDR3 DNA reads TGTGCCAGCAAGTCGGGACAGGTAAAGAATGAGCAGTTCTTC. The chain employs TRBV27 and TRBJ2-1; TRBD1 matches 8 bases. The germline gives CDR1 MNHEY, CDR2 SMNVEV (reference sequence). The V segment lost 7 bases and the J segment 7 bases; nucleotides outside the gene matches: 9. The CDR3 loop spans 14 amino acids.

This chain joins TRBV28 and TRBJ1-5; D is perhaps TRBD1 (5 bases). Germline assignment: CDR1 MDHEN and CDR2 SYDVKM. This CDR3 has 19 amino acids. Trimming removed 5 bases at V and 1 base at J, with 24 bases between. The DNA of the CDR3 is TGTGCCAGCAGTGGGTGCGGGCTCCACCTTGGGGGGAGCAATCAGCCCCAGCATTTT. Translation: CASSGCGLHLGGSNQPQHF.

This chain uses TRBV9 with TRBJ2-7; D not certain. This CDR3 has 14 residues. Per germline, CDR1 SGDLS and CDR2 YYNGEE. V was cut by 3 bases and J by 6 bases, with 16 bases left in between. CDR3 region: CASSGRAFPSEQYF. The CDR3 bases are TGTGCCAGCAGCGGCCGGGCTTTCCCCTCCGAGCAGTACTTC.

The chain couples TRBV5-1 to TRBJ2-1, with a possible D match to TRBD2 (6 bases). Trimming shortened V by 0 bases and J by 9 bases, and 16 bases separated the two germline ends. CDR3 length: 15 residues. The germline gives CDR1 SGHRS, CDR2 YFSETQ. Here the CDR3 DNA reads TGCGCCAGCAGCTTGGCAGGGTCTCGGGGAGGTGAGCAGTTCTTC. Its translation is CASSLAGSRGGEQFF.

Written as DNA, the CDR3 is TGTGCCAGCAGCTTCGACAGAAACAATGAGCAGTTCTTC. Protein: CASSFDRNNEQFF. The chain uses TRBV7-8 and TRBJ2-1; tentative D call: TRBD1 (5 bases). CDR1 SGHVS and CDR2 FQNEAQ come from the germline V gene. This CDR3 spans 13 amino acids. Trimming shortened V by 3 bases and J by 5 bases, and 8 bases separated the two germline ends.

The chain carries TRBV4-3 and TRBJ1-4; D gene ambiguous. The CDR3 is 15 amino acids. CDR1 is LGHNA, CDR2 YSLEER, per germline. V was cut by 7 bases and J by 0 bases, with 12 bases left in between. The chain's CDR3 is CASTPIWPTNEKLFF. For the CDR3, the DNA is TGCGCCAGCACACCAATTTGGCCAACTAATGAAAAACTGTTTTTT.

The chain couples TRBV18 to TRBJ2-5; tentative D call: TRBD2 (6 bases). Germline V gene data show CDR1 as KGHSH and CDR2 as LQKENI. V lost 3 bases, J lost 4 bases, and 9 bases lay in between. CDR3 length: 13 amino acids. In DNA form, the CDR3 reads TGTGCCAGCTCACCGGGACTCGTAGAGACCCAGTACTTC. This gives the protein CASSPGLVETQYF.

In DNA form, the CDR3 reads TGCGCCAGCAGCTCCCAGAGGACAGGGTGGAATGAGCAGTTCTTC. Translation: CASSSQRTGWNEQFF. The chain joins TRBV5-1 to TRBJ2-1; 8 bases are a match to TRBD1. The V and J ends lost 3 bases and 7 bases, in that order; junction bases with no gene match: 9. The CDR3 consists of 15 residues. Germline CDR1 and CDR2: SGHRS and YFSETQ.

This rearrangement joins TRBV7-2 to TRBJ2-3, with 13 nucleotides matching TRBD2. The junction had 8 bases not matched to a gene; V was cut back by 5 bases and J by 6 bases. CDR3 length: 16 amino acids. Per the germline V gene, CDR1 is SGHTA and CDR2 is FQGNSA. The CDR3 DNA sequence: TGTGCCAGCAGCGTAACAGGGACTAGCGGGATGGATACGCAGTATTTT. It translates to CASSVTGTSGMDTQYF.

The J gene is TRBJ1-1, the V gene TRBV29-1; no clear D gene. From germline, CDR1 is SQVTM and CDR2 ANQGSEA. This CDR3 is 15 amino acids long. V lost 6 bases, J lost 0 bases, and 17 bases lay in between. The CDR3 loop reads CSVHDPQIMNTEAFF. DNA for the CDR3: TGCAGCGTCCACGACCCACAGATCATGAACACTGAAGCTTTCTTT.

This chain joins TRBV28 and TRBJ2-5; either TRBD1 or TRBD2 may fit D (5 bases each). The CDR3 sequence is 15 residues long. Trimming took off 3 bases at V and 2 bases at J, with 13 bases between the two ends. Germline V gene lookup returns CDR1 MDHEN and CDR2 SYDVKM. The DNA for the CDR3 is TGTGCCAGCAGTTTCGGGACCACCTATCAAGAGACCCAGTACTTC. Its translation: CASSFGTTYQETQYF. Looking up the rest from reference TRBV28 and TRBJ2-5 gives the full variable domain: DVKVTQSSRYLVKRTGEKVFLECVQDMDHENMFWYRQDPGLGLRLIYFSYDVKMKEKGDIPEGYSVSREKKERFSLILESASTNQTSMYLCASSFGTTYQETQYFGPGTRLLVL.

This clone has a handful of counts. J is TRBJ2-5 and V is TRBV5-4, with D possibly TRBD2 on 5 matching bases. The ends were cut back, 0 bases at V and 4 bases at J, with 7 bases in the middle. The CDR3 totals 13 residues. Germline V lookup: CDR1 SGHNT, CDR2 YYREEE (reference sequence). The CDR3 DNA sequence: TGTGCCAGCAGCTTGGTTCGGGGAGAGACCCAGTACTTC. Its protein is CASSLVRGETQYF.

This clone was counted a single time. V gene TRBV28 combines with J gene TRBJ2-4; perhaps TRBD2 as D (7 bases). The CDR3 length is 15 residues. With 7 bases removed from V and 2 bases from J, the gap between germline ends came to 15 bases. Germline values: CDR1 MDHEN, CDR2 SYDVKM. The CDR3 sequence: CASTQGGASKNIQYF. CDR3 nucleotides: TGTGCCAGCACTCAAGGGGGGGCTTCCAAAAACATTCAGTACTTC.